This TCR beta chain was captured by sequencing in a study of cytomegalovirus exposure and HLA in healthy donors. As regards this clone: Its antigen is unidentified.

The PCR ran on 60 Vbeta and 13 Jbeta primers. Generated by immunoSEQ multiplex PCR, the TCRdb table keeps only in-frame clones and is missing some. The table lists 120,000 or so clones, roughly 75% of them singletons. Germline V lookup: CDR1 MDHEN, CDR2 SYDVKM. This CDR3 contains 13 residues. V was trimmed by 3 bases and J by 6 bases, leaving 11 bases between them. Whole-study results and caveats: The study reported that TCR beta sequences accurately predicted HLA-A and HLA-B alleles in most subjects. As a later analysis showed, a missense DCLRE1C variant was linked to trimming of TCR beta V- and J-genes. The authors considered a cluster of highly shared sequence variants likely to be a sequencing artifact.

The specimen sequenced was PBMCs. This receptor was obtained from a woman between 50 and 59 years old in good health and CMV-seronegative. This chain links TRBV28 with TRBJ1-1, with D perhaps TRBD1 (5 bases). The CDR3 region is CASSFGLQAEAFF. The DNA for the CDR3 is TGTGCCAGCAGTTTCGGACTACAGGCTGAAGCTTTCTTT. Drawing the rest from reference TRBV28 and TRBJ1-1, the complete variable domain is DVKVTQSSRYLVKRTGEKVFLECVQDMDHENMFWYRQDPGLGLRLIYFSYDVKMKEKGDIPEGYSVSREKKERFSLILESASTNQTSMYLCASSFGLQAEAFFGQGTRLTVV.